The 7 T cell receptor beta chains below come from one sample, sequenced in a study of T cells in Graves' hyperthyroidism and ophthalmopathy. The investigators amplified TCR beta CDR3 regions from RNA transcripts. TCR CDR3 underwent first-round RT-PCR with the HTBI primer set. MiXCR, applied by TCRdb to the multiplex PCR reads, yields one record per CDR3 protein. This sample has some 490,000 distinct CDR3 sequences, with around 15% found just once. The sequenced material came from blood. The source of these receptors is a woman between 25 and 40 years old with Graves' ophthalmopathy.

The J gene is TRBJ1-2, the V gene TRBV4-3; D not certain. Germline V CDR1 and CDR2: LGHNA, YSLEER. Deletions cut 0 bases from V and 8 bases from J, with 13 bases between. The CDR3 is 14 amino acids. The CDR3 nucleotides read TGCGCCAGCAGCCAAGAAAGATGGATGCGGGGCTACACCTTC. Translated, it gives CASSQERWMRGYTF.

This clonotype has a count of ten or more. The rearrangement uses TRBV12-3 or TRBV12-4 and TRBJ2-5; a possible D gene is TRBD1 (7 bases). The ends were cut back, 8 bases at V and 2 bases at J, with 15 bases in the middle. The CDR3 extends over 14 amino acids. CDR3 in amino acids: CASGGTATQETQYF. The CDR3 nucleotides are TGTGCCAGCGGCGGGACAGCAACACAAGAGACCCAGTACTTC.

This clonotype was observed many times. V usage is TRBV30 and J usage is TRBJ2-3; a weak D match, TRBD2 (5 bases). Germline V gene data show CDR1 as GTSNPN and CDR2 as SVGIG (reference sequence). The CDR3 runs to 14 residues. Deletions cut 1 base from V and 2 bases from J, with 10 bases between. The CDR3 nucleotides are TGTGCCTGGAGTGGGGTAGCGTTCACAGATACGCAGTATTTT. Protein product: CAWSGVAFTDTQYF.

The chain has TRBV6-1 and TRBJ1-5; no definite D call. Between the trimmed V and J ends, which lost 5 bases and 4 bases, there was a span of 12 bases. The CDR3 spans 14 residues. Germline assignment: CDR1 MNHNS and CDR2 SASEGT. The CDR3 is CASSYLSDNQPQHF. CDR3 nucleotides: TGTGCCAGCAGTTATTTGTCTGATAATCAGCCCCAGCATTTT.

The chain joins TRBV28 to TRBJ2-1, with 7 bases aligning to TRBD2. V lost 7 bases and J lost 6; bases outside the gene matches: 12. Germline CDR1 and CDR2: MDHEN and SYDVKM. The length of the CDR3 is 15 residues. Here the CDR3 reads CASIRTGGESNEQFF. The DNA of the CDR3 is TGTGCCAGCATTAGAACGGGAGGAGAGTCCAATGAGCAGTTCTTC.

This sequence joins TRBV6-1 and TRBJ2-2, with TRBD1 matching over 7 bases. This CDR3 contains 14 residues. The V gene end was trimmed by 7 bases and the J gene end by 1 base; junction bases not matched to a gene: 3. In germline, CDR1 is MNHNS, CDR2 SASEGT. The CDR3 sequence: CASKRQGNTGELFF. As DNA, the CDR3 is TGTGCCAGCAAAAGACAGGGGAACACCGGGGAGCTGTTTTTT.

This clonotype was found many times. The genes are TRBV2 and TRBJ2-7; 8 bases line up with TRBD2. V shed 4 bases and J 6 bases; nucleotides not matched to a gene: 11. Germline V gene data show CDR1 as SNHLY and CDR2 as FYNNEI. The CDR3 covers 15 residues. The CDR3 DNA is TGTGCCAGCAGTGGGAGGGTAGCGGGGACTTTCGAGCAGTACTTC. Translating gives CASSGRVAGTFEQYF.